The 32 T cell receptor beta chains below all came from one sample that was sequenced in a study of cytomegalovirus exposure and HLA in healthy donors. PCR employed 60 Vbeta and 13 Jbeta primers. The assay was immunoSEQ multiplex PCR, and TCRdb's table has in-frame clones only and misses some. The table records under 110,000 clones, more than 75% of them present only once. Sample: PBMCs. The receptor set was obtained from a woman aged 45-59 years in good health and CMV-seropositive.

This clone appeared once. V usage is TRBV7-8 and J usage is TRBJ2-5; TRBD2 is a possible D gene (5 bases). The CDR3 sequence is 13 residues long. From germline, CDR1 is SGHVS and CDR2 FQNEAQ. Trimming cost V 5 bases and J 5 bases, with 12 bases left between them. The CDR3, as DNA: TGTGCCAGCAGCCCCGGGGTCAGGGAGACCCAGTACTTC. It specifies CASSPGVRETQYF.

The J gene is TRBJ1-5, the V gene TRBV25-1; D gene ambiguous. The V gene's germline CDR1 is MGHDK and CDR2 SYGVNS. The CDR3 consists of 14 residues. V was pared by 1 base and J by 6 bases, with 10 bases between. The CDR3 nucleotides read TGTGCCAGCAGTGAATCGGGTGGGAGTCAGCCCCAGCATTTT. This codes for CASSESGGSQPQHF.

The V gene is TRBV11-1, the J gene TRBJ1-2; 9 bases are shared with TRBD1. V lost 6 bases and J lost 8; bases outside the gene matches: 10. Germline assignment: CDR1 SGHAT and CDR2 FQDESV (reference sequence). The CDR3 contains 14 residues. The CDR3 protein is CASSLPGQGFGYTF. The CDR3 DNA is TGTGCCAGCAGTCTTCCGGGACAGGGCTTCGGCTACACCTTC.

The gene calls are TRBV9 and TRBJ2-1; no reliable D call. In germline, CDR1 is SGDLS, CDR2 YYNGEE. The length of the CDR3 is 13 residues. Trimming stripped 0 bases from V and 5 bases from J, with 6 bases between. CDR3: CASSVGGDNEQFF. In DNA form, the CDR3 reads TGTGCCAGCAGCGTAGGCGGAGACAATGAGCAGTTCTTC.

The CDR3 spells CASSLLTKQETQYF. Written as DNA, the CDR3 is TGTGCCAGCAGTTTATTGACAAAGCAAGAGACCCAGTACTTC. The chain links TRBV28 to TRBJ2-5; D remains ambiguous. In germline, CDR1 is MDHEN, CDR2 SYDVKM. V was trimmed by 1 base and J by 2 bases, leaving 8 bases between them. This CDR3 has 14 amino acids.

This chain joins TRBV15 and TRBJ2-2; 8 bases match TRBD2. This CDR3 is built from 16 residues. Germline CDR1 LNHNV, CDR2 YYDKDF (reference sequence). The ends lost 5 bases at V and 1 base at J; junction bases unmatched: 6. The CDR3 here is CATSPRAGENTGELFF. The CDR3 DNA reads TGTGCCACCAGCCCCAGAGCGGGGGAGAACACCGGGGAGCTGTTTTTT.

J is TRBJ1-1 and V is TRBV2; 7 bases fit TRBD1. Germline CDR1 SNHLY, CDR2 FYNNEI. The CDR3 runs 13 residues. The V and J ends lost 6 bases and 4 bases, in that order; junction bases with no gene match: 5. CDR3 coding DNA: TGTGCCAGCAGGGACAGGACAGTCACTGAAGCTTTCTTT. Amino acids: CASRDRTVTEAFF.

As DNA, the CDR3 is TGTGCCAGCAGCTCCTTTTTCGCGACTAGCGGGGAAGCCTACGAGCAGTACTTC. Its translation: CASSSFFATSGEAYEQYF. The rearrangement uses TRBV7-8 and TRBJ2-7, with 11 bases matching TRBD2. Germline V gene lookup returns CDR1 SGHVS and CDR2 FQNEAQ. This CDR3 has 18 residues. Trimming at V came to 4 bases and at J to 2 bases, leaving 13 bases not matched to a gene.

The gene calls are TRBV19 and TRBJ2-1; D is uncertain. Germline loops: CDR1 LNHDA, CDR2 SQIVND (reference sequence). Trimming removed 1 base at V and 1 base at J, with 14 bases between. The CDR3 contains 17 residues. DNA of the CDR3: TGTGCCAGTAGTATAGGGCTAGTCGGGTTTTCCTACAATGAGCAGTTCTTC. This sequence encodes CASSIGLVGFSYNEQFF.

The V gene is TRBV6-6, the J gene TRBJ1-4; no definite D call. Trimming pared 6 bases from V and 5 bases from J, leaving 10 bases between. The CDR3 sequence is 13 residues long. CDR1 is MNHNY, CDR2 SVGAGI, per germline (reference sequence). Here the CDR3 reads CASRNPLNEKLFF. The DNA for the CDR3 is TGTGCCAGCAGGAACCCTCTAAATGAAAAACTGTTTTTT.

The chain joins TRBV4-2 to TRBJ1-1; a possible D gene is TRBD1 (6 bases). The CDR3 sequence is 16 residues long. Germline CDR1 reads LGHNA; CDR2 reads YNFKEQ. Trimming took off 0 bases at V and 8 bases at J, with 19 bases between the two ends. The CDR3 region has the DNA TGTGCCAGCAGCCAAGATCGGGGGGCGATGGTCATAGAAGCTTTCTTT. Amino acids: CASSQDRGAMVIEAFF.

The chain links TRBV27 to TRBJ2-6; TRBD1 matches at 8 bases. V dropped 6 bases and J dropped 0; count of bases not matched to a gene: 10. The germline CDR1 and CDR2 sequences are MNHEY and SMNVEV (reference sequence). CDR3 length equals 18 residues. CDR3 sequence (DNA): TGTGCCAGCAGCCGATCGGACAGGGTTTACTCTGGGGCCAACGTCCTGACTTTC. It yields the protein CASSRSDRVYSGANVLTF.

CDR3 DNA sequence: TGTGCCAGCAGTGAAAATTGGGCCGTACAAGAGACCCAGTACTTC. It encodes CASSENWAVQETQYF. V gene TRBV2 combines with J gene TRBJ2-5; no clear D gene. Germline V gene lookup returns CDR1 SNHLY and CDR2 FYNNEI. The CDR3 extends over 15 amino acids. Deletions cut 2 bases from V and 2 bases from J, with 12 bases between.

This chain links TRBV18 with TRBJ1-5; 7 bases agree with TRBD1. The CDR3 is 15 amino acids. Germline V gene sequence: CDR1 KGHSH, CDR2 LQKENI. V gave up 0 bases and J gave up 5 bases; unmatched junction bases: 4. CDR3 coding DNA: TGTGCCAGCTCACCACCGGGCGACAGGGATCAGCCCCAGCATTTT. Its protein is CASSPPGDRDQPQHF.

The table lists this clone with a few counts. J is TRBJ1-2 and V is TRBV6-5, with D uncertain. V lost 10 bases and J 6 bases, leaving 12 bases between the germline ends. The CDR3 runs to 11 residues. The germline gives CDR1 MNHEY, CDR2 SVGAGI. CDR3 sequence: CATTGGHGYTF. In DNA form, the CDR3 reads TGTGCCACTACGGGAGGGCATGGCTACACCTTC.

The genes are TRBV4-3 and TRBJ2-6, with 9 bases that match TRBD2. Per germline, CDR1 LGHNA and CDR2 YSLEER. V dropped 4 bases and J dropped 0; count of bases not matched to a gene: 10. There are 19 residues in the CDR3. The CDR3 nucleotides are TGCGCCAGCAGCCCCGACCCCCAGCGGGGGGCCTCTGGGGCCAACGTCCTGACTTTC. This gives the protein CASSPDPQRGASGANVLTF.

This clone was picked up one time. CDR3 sequence reads: CASSEGWGRDQPQHF. In DNA, the CDR3 is TGTGCCAGCAGTGAAGGTTGGGGGCGCGATCAGCCCCAGCATTTT. V gene TRBV6-1 combines with J gene TRBJ1-5, with D perhaps TRBD1 (6 bases). With 1 base removed from V and 5 bases from J, the gap between germline ends came to 12 bases. The CDR3 covers 15 residues. Germline CDR1 is MNHNS and CDR2 is SASEGT.

The rearrangement joins TRBV5-4 to TRBJ1-6, with TRBD1 as a possible D gene (6 bases). The CDR3 loop spans 14 amino acids. Trimming took off 4 bases at V and 10 bases at J, with 15 bases between the two ends. Germline values: CDR1 SGHNT, CDR2 YYREEE (reference sequence). The CDR3 sequence: CASSLRNRDSPLHF. The CDR3 DNA sequence: TGTGCCAGCAGCCTCCGAAACAGGGACTCACCCCTCCACTTT.

Details on this clone: This may arise from a read error, as a much more abundant clone is one base away. Additional DNA sequences in this sample encode the identical CDR3. The chain couples TRBV5-1 to TRBJ1-1; TRBD1 might be the D (6 bases). This CDR3 has 14 residues. Looked up from germline, CDR1 is SGHRS and CDR2 is YFSETQ. DNA for the CDR3: TGCGCCAGCAGCTTGGTGGGGGCGAACACTGAGGCTTTCTTT. As protein: CASSLVGANTEAFF.

This rearrangement joins TRBV19 to TRBJ2-2; D is unclear. CDR1 is LNHDA and CDR2 is SQIVND in the germline V gene (reference sequence). The CDR3 sequence is 13 residues long. V was trimmed by 5 bases and J by 3 bases, leaving 7 bases between them. CDR3 region: CASSVFHTGELFF. The CDR3 coding sequence is TGTGCCAGTAGTGTCTTTCACACCGGGGAGCTGTTTTTT.

This clone was counted ten times or more. This chain connects TRBV7-3 to TRBJ1-1; D may be TRBD1 (5 bases). The CDR3 has 14 residues. Trimming removed 5 bases at V and 0 bases at J, with 10 bases between. Germline-derived CDR1 and CDR2 are SGHTA and FQGTGA. In DNA, the CDR3 is TGTGCCAGCAGCCCAGGACATATGAACACTGAAGCTTTCTTT. It yields the protein CASSPGHMNTEAFF.

The CDR3 nucleotides read TGTGCCAGTACCCCCGGGACAGGGAACTATGGCTACACCTTC. It translates to CASTPGTGNYGYTF. The genes are TRBV19 and TRBJ1-2, with TRBD1 matching 9 bases. The V segment lost 7 bases and the J segment 2 bases; nucleotides outside the gene matches: 5. Germline V gene sequence: CDR1 LNHDA, CDR2 SQIVND (reference sequence). This CDR3 is built from 14 residues.

This chain links TRBV7-9 with TRBJ1-2; D perhaps matches TRBD1 (5 bases). The V end lost 5 bases, the J end lost 10 bases, and 11 bases lay between the germline ends. The CDR3 covers 11 residues. CDR1 and CDR2 (germline): SEHNR, FQNEAQ (reference sequence). The CDR3 DNA is TGTGCCAGCAGCACCGGACAATTCTACACCTTC. Protein sequence: CASSTGQFYTF.

The chain is built from TRBV19 and TRBJ1-2, with 7 bases lining up with TRBD1. Germline trimming cut 0 bases from V and 8 bases from J; bases unmatched to any gene: 12. The CDR3 has 16 amino acids. Germline loops: CDR1 LNHDA, CDR2 SQIVND (reference sequence). The CDR3 DNA follows: TGTGCCAGTAGTATAGATCTTGGACAGGCTGGCTGGGGCTACACCTTC. Amino acids: CASSIDLGQAGWGYTF. The full variable domain, completed using reference TRBV19 and TRBJ1-2, is DGGITQSPKYLFRKEGQNVTLSCEQNLNHDAMYWYRQDPGQGLRLIYYSQIVNDFQKGDIAEGYSVSREKKESFPLTVTSAQKNPTAFYLCASSIDLGQAGWGYTFGSGTRLTVV.

The rearrangement links TRBV10-3 to TRBJ2-2, with D possibly matching TRBD1 (5 bases). The V and J ends lost 10 bases and 6 bases respectively, with 12 bases between them. CDR3 length: 12 amino acids. The V gene's germline CDR1 is ENHRY and CDR2 SYGVKD. The DNA for the CDR3 is TGTGCCACCTCGACGACAGCCGGGGAGCTGTTTTTT. This translates into CATSTTAGELFF.

The chain carries TRBV12-5 and TRBJ2-3, with a tentative D call TRBD2 (5 bases). The CDR3 is made up of 16 amino acids. Germline V gene lookup returns CDR1 LGHNT and CDR2 FRNRAP. The germline V and J ends were trimmed by 1 base and 2 bases, with 13 bases remaining between them. The CDR3 here is CASGLGARGLTDTQYF. The CDR3 DNA reads TGTGCTAGTGGTTTGGGGGCGAGAGGACTCACAGATACGCAGTATTTT.

For this clone: The junction departs from germline at one end; a sequencing error may be responsible. J is TRBJ2-3 and V is TRBV4-2; D is ambiguous. CDR1 is LGHNA and CDR2 is YNFKEQ in the germline V gene. The CDR3 is 15 amino acids. The CDR3 DNA sequence: TGTGCCAGCAGGCAAGATGGGCTATCCGGAGATACGCAGTATTTT. The encoded protein is CASRQDGLSGDTQYF.

On this clone itself: This CDR3 is also generated by other DNA sequences in the sample. CDR3: CAWRTPGQGYEQYF. Written as DNA, the CDR3 is TGTGCCTGGAGGACACCGGGACAGGGTTACGAGCAGTACTTC. The chain is built from TRBV30 and TRBJ2-7; 9 bases fit TRBD1. J was trimmed by 4 bases and V by 3 bases; bases with no gene match: 7. Per germline, CDR1 GTSNPN and CDR2 SVGIG (reference sequence). The CDR3 has 14 residues.

The CDR3 DNA follows: TGTGCCAGCAGTTCACAACAGGGTGGGCAGTACTTC. Its protein product is CASSSQQGGQYF. V usage is TRBV28 and J usage is TRBJ2-7; TRBD1 might be the D (6 bases). Per germline, CDR1 MDHEN and CDR2 SYDVKM. Between the trimmed V and J ends, which lost 4 bases and 9 bases, there was a span of 13 bases. There are 12 residues in the CDR3.

This clone was seen once. The chain couples TRBV28 to TRBJ2-3, with a possible D match to TRBD1 (6 bases). The CDR3 length is 14 residues. From germline, CDR1 is MDHEN and CDR2 SYDVKM. V lost 2 bases to trimming and J lost 6 bases, with 12 bases between them. CDR3 amino acids: CASSLRERGDTQYF. As DNA, the CDR3 is TGTGCCAGCAGTTTAAGGGAGAGGGGGGATACGCAGTATTTT.

The chain uses TRBV5-1 and TRBJ2-7; unclear D gene. The CDR3 length is 13 residues. The germline V gene encodes CDR1 SGHRS and CDR2 YFSETQ. V was clipped by 4 bases and J by 5 bases, with 13 bases between them. CDR3 bases: TGCGCCAGCAGCCTCGAATCGGTCGACGAGCAGTACTTC. It encodes CASSLESVDEQYF.

This clone has more than one count but fewer than ten. This chain uses TRBV5-1 with TRBJ1-1; TRBD1 matches 7 bases. Per germline, CDR1 SGHRS and CDR2 YFSETQ. V lost 4 bases and J lost 4; bases outside the gene matches: 13. The CDR3 length is 16 residues. The CDR3 coding sequence is TGCGCCAGCAGCCATGAATCGACAGGGTCGGGCACTGAAGCTTTCTTT. This encodes CASSHESTGSGTEAFF.